Each of the 17 T cell receptor beta chains below was sequenced from the same sample in a study of shared clonotypes between healthy human individuals. The table came from immunoSEQ multiplex PCR; TCRdb's copy has only in-frame clones and leaves some out. The sample yields approximately 720,000 clones, 92% seen once. Cells designated naive CD8 were CD45RO-negative and were positively selected for CCR7, with terminally differentiated effector memory CD45RA+ cells excluded. The specimen sequenced was naive CD8+ T cells sorted from blood. Receptor source: a man between 25 and 39 years old in good health.

The sample holds a few counts of this clone. V usage is TRBV19 and J usage is TRBJ2-1; D is unclear. Looked up from germline, CDR1 is LNHDA and CDR2 is SQIVND (reference sequence). This CDR3 is built from 13 residues. The ends were cut back, 5 bases at V and 4 bases at J, with 9 bases in the middle. CDR3: CASSLTPYNEQFF. The DNA of the CDR3 is TGTGCCAGTAGTTTGACCCCTTACAATGAGCAGTTCTTC.

The V call is TRBV27, the J call TRBJ2-1; D ambiguous. Germline CDR1 and CDR2: MNHEY and SMNVEV (reference sequence). CDR3 length: 14 amino acids. Trimming stripped 0 bases from V and 6 bases from J, with 9 bases between. CDR3: CASSLSILFNEQFF. The CDR3 DNA reads as TGTGCCAGCAGTTTATCGATCTTATTCAATGAGCAGTTCTTC.

This rearrangement joins TRBV27 to TRBJ2-7; a weak D match, TRBD2 (7 bases). CDR1 and CDR2 from the germline V gene are MNHEY and SMNVEV (reference sequence). Trimming left V 6 bases short and J 1 base short, with 10 bases between. There are 13 residues in the CDR3. The CDR3, as DNA: TGTGCCAGCAGGGGGGGGGCGTCCTACGAGCAGTACTTC. It yields the protein CASRGGASYEQYF.

The genes are TRBV10-3 and TRBJ2-3, with D possibly TRBD1 on 6 matching bases. Trimming shortened V by 6 bases and J by 2 bases, and 12 bases separated the two germline ends. The CDR3 length is 14 residues. Germline lookup yields CDR1 ENHRY and CDR2 SYGVKD. For the CDR3, the DNA is TGTGCCATCAGGACAGGAGGCATCACAGATACGCAGTATTTT. It translates to CAIRTGGITDTQYF.

This clone was detected once. The chain recombines TRBV9 with TRBJ2-1; TRBD1 matches 7 bases. The CDR3 length is 15 residues. Germline CDR1 is SGDLS and CDR2 is YYNGEE. V gave up 2 bases and J gave up 3 bases; unmatched junction bases: 5. For the CDR3, the DNA is TGTGCCAGCAGCGTCTTACAGGGGAACTACAATGAGCAGTTCTTC. Protein: CASSVLQGNYNEQFF.

This clone was seen only once. The chain combines TRBV10-3 with TRBJ2-5; 11 bases are a match to TRBD2. This CDR3 has 13 residues. Germline loops: CDR1 ENHRY, CDR2 SYGVKD. V shed 10 bases and J 4 bases; nucleotides not matched to a gene: 5. The CDR3 coding sequence is TGTGCCAGCGGGACTAGCGGTCGAGAGACCCAGTACTTC. It specifies CASGTSGRETQYF.

This clone was seen only once. The chain links TRBV27 to TRBJ2-7; TRBD1 is a possible D gene (5 bases). The V end was cut by 0 bases, the J end by 4 bases, with 10 bases between. Germline V gene lookup returns CDR1 MNHEY and CDR2 SMNVEV (reference sequence). CDR3 length: 14 amino acids. The CDR3 DNA reads TGTGCCAGCAGTTTATCGACAGAGTCTTACGAGCAGTACTTC. Amino acid sequence: CASSLSTESYEQYF.

The CDR3 protein is CASSDSGTSRYNEQFF. In DNA form, the CDR3 reads TGTGCCAGCAGCGATTCCGGGACTAGCCGATACAATGAGCAGTTCTTC. The chain couples TRBV11-3 to TRBJ2-1, with 9 nucleotides matching TRBD2. The trim removed 5 bases at V and 4 bases at J, leaving 9 bases unmatched. CDR3 length: 16 residues. Germline CDR1 is SGHNT and CDR2 is YENEEA.

The chain is built from TRBV7-9 and TRBJ2-5; no clear D gene. The CDR3 is 11 residues long. V lost 6 bases and J lost 7, with 9 bases in between. CDR1 is SEHNR, CDR2 FQNEAQ, per germline (reference sequence). Written as DNA, the CDR3 is TGTGCCAGCAGAGGAAGGAGGACCCAGTACTTC. Translating gives CASRGRRTQYF.

The rearrangement links TRBV5-1 to TRBJ2-7, with D possibly TRBD1 on 6 matching bases. The CDR3 is 13 amino acids. The V and J ends lost 8 bases and 2 bases respectively, with 14 bases between them. CDR1 SGHRS and CDR2 YFSETQ come from the germline V gene. CDR3 coding DNA: TGCGCCAGTAGGACAGACATGACCTACGAGCAGTACTTC. Protein product: CASRTDMTYEQYF.

The J gene is TRBJ1-2, the V gene TRBV2; 7 nucleotides align to TRBD1. The V segment lost 7 bases and the J segment 2 bases; nucleotides outside the gene matches: 13. Germline CDR1 is SNHLY and CDR2 is FYNNEI. The CDR3 is 16 residues long. CDR3 in DNA: TGTGCCAGCATAGGGCGCCCGGGACAGATCAACTATGGCTACACCTTC. It codes for CASIGRPGQINYGYTF.

The chain uses TRBV4-3 and TRBJ2-2; D not resolved. This CDR3 contains 14 residues. Trimming took off 1 base at V and 5 bases at J, with 8 bases between the two ends. Per the germline V gene, CDR1 is LGHNA and CDR2 is YSLEER. The CDR3 spells CASSQVLHTGELFF. CDR3 nucleotides: TGCGCCAGCAGCCAAGTGCTGCATACCGGGGAGCTGTTTTTT.

The chain is built from TRBV5-1 and TRBJ2-7; weak D call: TRBD1 (6 bases). Trimming took 2 bases from V and 0 from J, leaving 12 bases between them. This CDR3 is built from 15 residues. Germline-derived CDR1 and CDR2 are SGHRS and YFSETQ. The chain's CDR3 is CASSFGGLGSYEQYF. For the CDR3, the DNA is TGCGCCAGCAGCTTTGGGGGCCTCGGCTCCTACGAGCAGTACTTC.

This clone has a handful of counts. The chain carries TRBV30 and TRBJ2-7; possible D gene TRBD1, 6 bases. The CDR3 contains 13 residues. V lost 1 base to trimming and J lost 3 bases, with 10 bases between them. Germline assignment: CDR1 GTSNPN and CDR2 SVGIG (reference sequence). The CDR3 spells CAWSAIQGYEQYF. The CDR3 DNA reads TGTGCCTGGAGTGCCATACAGGGCTACGAGCAGTACTTC.

This chain connects TRBV28 to TRBJ2-7; 9 bases are a match to TRBD2. This CDR3 contains 15 residues. Trimming cost V 7 bases and J 4 bases; bases outside gene matches: 11. Per germline, CDR1 MDHEN and CDR2 SYDVKM. The CDR3 protein is CASIESLAGFYEQYF. The CDR3 DNA is TGTGCCAGCATCGAGTCGCTAGCGGGATTTTACGAGCAGTACTTC.

The chain combines TRBV19 with TRBJ2-1; D unresolved. V was cut by 8 bases and J by 0 bases, with 11 bases left in between. Germline values: CDR1 LNHDA, CDR2 SQIVND (reference sequence). This CDR3 contains 14 residues. Here the CDR3 DNA reads TGTGCCAGTGGTTACTCCAGCTCCTACAATGAGCAGTTCTTC. Translating gives CASGYSSSYNEQFF.

This chain connects TRBV6-6 to TRBJ2-7, with D possibly being TRBD1 (6 bases). Trimming took off 6 bases at V and 5 bases at J, with 14 bases between the two ends. CDR1 is MNHNY, CDR2 SVGAGI, per germline (reference sequence). This CDR3 is 13 amino acids long. The CDR3, as DNA: TGTGCCAGCAGGACAGGCCCGTGGGACGAGCAGTACTTC. Translating gives CASRTGPWDEQYF.